This TCR beta chain was recorded in a study of blood T cell repertoires in COVID-19. As for the study in general: Samples representing acute and convalescent COVID-19 were sourced from the United States, Italy and Spain. PBMCs, B-cell-depleted T cells, or T cells provided the cDNA or gDNA that made up the material.

The CDR3 loop spans 14 amino acids. Study processing details: Counts of nucleated cells, estimated from reference gene primer amplification, were obtained. Measured with immunoSEQ multiplex PCR; TCRdb has only the in-frame clones, and not every one. V, J and clone size reflect that table, while D and trimming were determined from the DNA. The sample yields 250,000 to 350,000 clones, around 87% seen once. This chain links TRBV21-1 with TRBJ2-1; the D call in the table, TRBD2, was not verified against the DNA. TRBV21-1 is annotated as a pseudogene. The receptor comes from a woman in her twenties or thirties who had recovered from COVID-19. Sequenced input: peripheral blood. The CDR3, as DNA: TGTGCCAGCAGCCCAGCGGGAGAAGGTAATGAGCAGTTCTTC. It codes for CASSPAGEGNEQFF.